These 25 T cell receptor beta chains share one sample of origin, sequenced in a study of cytomegalovirus exposure and HLA in healthy donors. With 60 Vbeta and 13 Jbeta primers, the PCR was carried out. TCRdb's table, derived via immunoSEQ multiplex PCR, lists solely in-frame clones and lacks some. The data hold roughly 130,000 clones, with 80% observed a single time. Sequencing was performed on PBMCs. The origin of the receptors is a man aged 35 to 55 in good health and CMV-seronegative.

The chain's CDR3 is CASAGVRDRDNEQFF. CDR3 sequence (DNA): TGTGCCAGCGCAGGGGTGCGGGACAGAGATAATGAGCAGTTCTTC. V usage is TRBV6-5 and J usage is TRBJ2-1, with D perhaps TRBD1 (7 bases). V was trimmed by 8 bases and J by 7 bases, leaving 21 bases between them. This CDR3 contains 15 residues. The germline V gene encodes CDR1 MNHEY and CDR2 SVGAGI.

This clone appeared a few times. This chain links TRBV2 with TRBJ1-1; 7 bases align to TRBD1. The V gene's germline CDR1 is SNHLY and CDR2 FYNNEI. Trimming cost V 6 bases and J 0 bases; bases outside gene matches: 4. The CDR3 runs to 14 residues. This CDR3 is CASSGQVVNTEAFF. As DNA, the CDR3 is TGTGCCAGCAGCGGACAGGTTGTGAACACTGAAGCTTTCTTT.

The chain couples TRBV28 to TRBJ1-6; 9 positions match TRBD1. The V gene's germline CDR1 is MDHEN and CDR2 SYDVKM. Unmatched junction bases numbered 4, after V lost 10 bases and J lost 9 bases. The CDR3 consists of 12 residues. As DNA, the CDR3 is TGTGCCATTGGGGACAGGGCTTCACCCCTCCACTTT. It encodes CAIGDRASPLHF.

The J gene is TRBJ2-5, the V gene TRBV5-4; 10 bases are a match to TRBD2. There are 15 residues in the CDR3. V shed 4 bases and J 5 bases; nucleotides not matched to a gene: 8. Germline V gene lookup returns CDR1 SGHNT and CDR2 YYREEE (reference sequence). The CDR3 DNA sequence: TGTGCCAGCAGCCCCCAAGCGGGAGGGCCCGAGACCCAGTACTTC. Protein product: CASSPQAGGPETQYF. Variable domain in full (rest from reference TRBV5-4 and TRBJ2-5): ETGVTQSPTHLIKTRGQQVTLRCSSQSGHNTVSWYQQALGQGPQFIFQYYREEENGRGNFPPRFSGLQFPNYSSELNVNALELDDSALYLCASSPQAGGPETQYFGPGTRLLVL.

The chain carries TRBV7-9 and TRBJ2-7, with 9 bases fitting TRBD1. The CDR3 consists of 15 residues. CDR1 and CDR2 (germline): SEHNR, FQNEAQ (reference sequence). After removal of 5 bases from V and 2 bases from J, the junction contained 7 bases not matched to a gene. CDR3 amino acids: CASSRGDRDAYEQYF. The DNA of the CDR3 is TGTGCCAGCAGCAGGGGGGACAGGGACGCCTACGAGCAGTACTTC.

This clone has just a few counts. The chain combines TRBV5-1 with TRBJ2-3, with D possibly TRBD2 on 6 matching bases. CDR1 is SGHRS, CDR2 YFSETQ, per germline. This CDR3 region has 15 residues. The ends were cut back, 1 base at V and 8 bases at J, with 17 bases in the middle. CDR3 DNA: TGCGCCAGCAGCTTGTTTGAAACGCCCGGGGGTACGCAGTATTTT. Amino acids: CASSLFETPGGTQYF.

Only a few counts were recorded for this clone. The J gene is TRBJ1-5, the V gene TRBV6-1, with a tentative D call TRBD1 (6 bases). Trimming removed 3 bases from V and 0 bases from J, with 9 bases in between. The length of the CDR3 is 15 residues. Germline values: CDR1 MNHNS, CDR2 SASEGT. Here the CDR3 DNA reads TGTGCCAGCAGTGATACACAGGGTAGCAATCAGCCCCAGCATTTT. It codes for CASSDTQGSNQPQHF.

Comments on this clone: The sample carries other DNA sequences with the same CDR3. The chain links TRBV9 to TRBJ2-1; 7 bases are shared with TRBD2. CDR1 and CDR2 (germline): SGDLS, YYNGEE. Trimming at V came to 0 bases and at J to 4 bases, leaving 4 bases not matched to a gene. The CDR3 has 15 amino acids. CDR3 nucleotides: TGTGCCAGCAGCGTAGGTCCTAGCGGTTACAATGAGCAGTTCTTC. It is translated as CASSVGPSGYNEQFF.

This chain links TRBV5-1 with TRBJ2-7, with D possibly TRBD2 on 5 matching bases. This CDR3 spans 14 amino acids. Trimming pared 3 bases from V and 2 bases from J, leaving 12 bases between. Germline CDR1 and CDR2: SGHRS and YFSETQ. The CDR3 coding sequence is TGCGCCAGCAGCTCCAGACCCGGGGCCTACGAGCAGTACTTC. Residues: CASSSRPGAYEQYF.

This chain links TRBV7-2 with TRBJ2-7; TRBD1 is a possible D gene (7 bases). Deletions cut 5 bases from V and 5 bases from J, with 16 bases between. Germline loops: CDR1 SGHTA, CDR2 FQGNSA. CDR3 size: 14 residues. CDR3 loop: CASSQTGGGDEQYF. The CDR3 nucleotides are TGTGCCAGCAGCCAGACCGGAGGGGGCGACGAGCAGTACTTC.

The chain joins TRBV2 to TRBJ1-4, with TRBD1 matching over 7 bases. Per germline, CDR1 SNHLY and CDR2 FYNNEI. The CDR3 extends over 14 amino acids. After removal of 4 bases from V and 8 bases from J, the junction contained 7 bases not matched to a gene. The CDR3 is CASSAEGAGEKLFF. In DNA form, the CDR3 reads TGTGCCAGCAGTGCAGAGGGGGCTGGGGAAAAACTGTTTTTT.

J is TRBJ2-1 and V is TRBV5-6; the match to TRBD1 covers 8 bases. Germline CDR1 is SGHDT and CDR2 is YYEEEE. The CDR3 extends over 16 amino acids. With V trimmed by 0 bases and J by 4 bases, 6 bases remained unmatched. CDR3 bases: TGTGCCAGCAGCTTGGTCCGACAGGGGTTTTACAATGAGCAGTTCTTC. Its translation: CASSLVRQGFYNEQFF. Full variable domain (outside the CDR3, taken from reference TRBV5-6 and TRBJ2-1): DAGVTQSPTHLIKTRGQQVTLRCSPKSGHDTVSWYQQALGQGPQFIFQYYEEEERQRGNFPDRFSGHQFPNYSSELNVNALLLGDSALYLCASSLVRQGFYNEQFFGPGTRLTVL.

This sequence joins TRBV2 and TRBJ2-1; D ambiguous. The CDR3 extends over 14 amino acids. Trimming removed 8 bases from V and 0 bases from J, with 11 bases in between. In germline, CDR1 is SNHLY, CDR2 FYNNEI. CDR3 DNA: TGTGCCAGCCGAGACTTCAGCTCCTACAATGAGCAGTTCTTC. Its protein is CASRDFSSYNEQFF.

The V gene is TRBV30, the J gene TRBJ1-1; unclear D gene. The germline V gene encodes CDR1 GTSNPN and CDR2 SVGIG (reference sequence). This CDR3 is built from 11 residues. Trimming stripped 3 bases from V and 6 bases from J, with 8 bases between. This CDR3 is CAWRVTSEAFF. CDR3 sequence (DNA): TGTGCCTGGAGGGTAACTTCTGAAGCTTTCTTT.

The gene calls are TRBV29-1 and TRBJ2-7, with 14 bases identical to TRBD2. V lost 5 bases and J lost 1; bases outside the gene matches: 4. Germline-derived CDR1 and CDR2 are SQVTM and ANQGSEA. This CDR3 is 15 amino acids long. DNA of the CDR3: TGCAGCGTTCACGGACTAGCGGGAGGTTCCTACGAGCAGTACTTC. As protein: CSVHGLAGGSYEQYF.

This rearrangement joins TRBV28 to TRBJ1-1; D perhaps matches TRBD1 (6 bases). Germline V lookup: CDR1 MDHEN, CDR2 SYDVKM. Trimming took off 5 bases at V and 10 bases at J, with 11 bases between the two ends. The length of the CDR3 is 11 residues. Written as DNA, the CDR3 is TGTGCCAGCAGTAAGGACAGTAGAGCTTTCTTT. The encoded protein is CASSKDSRAFF. Combining the CDR3 with reference TRBV28 and TRBJ1-1 gives the whole variable domain DVKVTQSSRYLVKRTGEKVFLECVQDMDHENMFWYRQDPGLGLRLIYFSYDVKMKEKGDIPEGYSVSREKKERFSLILESASTNQTSMYLCASSKDSRAFFGQGTRLTVV.

The chain employs TRBV1 and TRBJ2-7; the table's D call, TRBD1, was not checked against the DNA. TRBV1 is reported as a pseudogene. The CDR3 covers 15 residues. The CDR3 DNA is TGCACCAGCAGGTCCGGACAGTATTACTCCTACGAGCAGTACTTC. It translates to CTSRSGQYYSYEQYF.

The chain links TRBV18 to TRBJ2-1; D ambiguous. CDR3 length: 13 residues. Germline-derived CDR1 and CDR2 are KGHSH and LQKENI. V lost 2 bases and J lost 6, with 8 bases in between. This CDR3 is CASSPMRSNEQFF. CDR3 bases: TGTGCCAGCTCACCAATGCGTAGCAATGAGCAGTTCTTC.

V and J are TRBV2 and TRBJ1-1; 10 nucleotides agree with TRBD1. The CDR3 extends over 15 amino acids. The germline V gene encodes CDR1 SNHLY and CDR2 FYNNEI. J gave up 4 bases and V 4 bases, and 6 bases lay outside the gene matches. The CDR3 region is CASSVIDRGPTEAFF. CDR3 coding DNA: TGTGCCAGCAGTGTTATTGACAGGGGGCCCACTGAAGCTTTCTTT.

The chain has TRBV6-5 and TRBJ2-1, with D maybe TRBD1 (6 bases). V dropped 5 bases and J dropped 3 bases, with 8 bases sitting between them. Germline CDR1 reads MNHEY; CDR2 reads SVGAGI. This CDR3 is 13 amino acids long. The CDR3 DNA reads as TGTGCCAGCAGTAGGGGGAACTACAATGAGCAGTTCTTC. Amino acid sequence: CASSRGNYNEQFF.

This clone has a single count. The gene calls are TRBV2 and TRBJ1-3, with unresolved D. V was pared by 6 bases and J by 0 bases, with 3 bases between. The CDR3 is 12 amino acids. Germline CDR1 SNHLY, CDR2 FYNNEI. CDR3 bases: TGTGCCAGCAGCTTCTCTGGAAACACCATATATTTT. Encoded protein: CASSFSGNTIYF.

This clone has a handful of counts. Its ends do not fully match the called genes, so a read error is possible. This rearrangement joins TRBV29-1 to TRBJ2-1; 13 nucleotides line up with TRBD2. This CDR3 comprises 11 residues. Germline V gene lookup returns CDR1 SQVTM and CDR2 ANQGSEA. In nucleotides, the CDR3 is TGCAGCGTGGAAGGGACTAGCGGGGAGTTCTTC. Its protein product is CSVEGTSGEFF.

This clone came up a few times. Different DNA sequences within this sample yield the same CDR3. The genes are TRBV5-1 and TRBJ2-5, with D possibly being TRBD1 (6 bases). This CDR3 has 15 residues. Looked up from germline, CDR1 is SGHRS and CDR2 is YFSETQ. With 0 bases removed from V and 4 bases from J, the gap between germline ends came to 13 bases. Here the CDR3 reads CASSLGAGAGETQYF. CDR3 DNA sequence: TGCGCCAGCAGCTTGGGGGCAGGGGCGGGAGAGACCCAGTACTTC.

The chain has TRBV7-9 and TRBJ2-1; TRBD2 matches at 10 bases. The V gene's germline CDR1 is SEHNR and CDR2 FQNEAQ (reference sequence). The J segment lost 7 bases and the V segment lost 5 bases, leaving 14 bases of the junction unmatched. This CDR3 is built from 17 residues. The CDR3 DNA reads as TGTGCCAGCAGCCCAGGGAGTCTAGCGGGAGCGTGGAATGAGCAGTTCTTC. It is translated as CASSPGSLAGAWNEQFF.

The CDR3 loop is CAIRSHHSGLSYEQYF. The CDR3 DNA sequence: TGTGCCATCAGATCACACCACTCAGGACTCTCCTACGAGCAGTACTTC. The V and J genes are TRBV10-3 and TRBJ2-7; D possibly corresponds to TRBD2 (5 bases). The CDR3 length is 16 residues. The V end was cut by 6 bases, the J end by 0 bases, with 18 bases between. CDR1 ENHRY and CDR2 SYGVKD come from the germline V gene.